This T cell receptor (beta chain) was captured in a study of T cells in Graves' hyperthyroidism and ophthalmopathy. Amplification of TCR beta CDR3 regions was performed using RNA transcripts as template. An initial round of RT-PCR targeting the TCR CDR3 relied on the HTBI primer set. MiXCR, applied by TCRdb to the multiplex PCR reads, yields one record per CDR3 protein. The table shows fewer than 650,000 distinct CDR3 sequences, with 40% to 50% occurring only once. Germline V gene sequence: CDR1 SNHLY, CDR2 FYNNEI. V lost 5 bases and J lost 3, with 14 bases in between. This CDR3 is 15 amino acids long. As concerns this clonotype: Its antigen is as yet unknown.

Study outcomes and limitations: Ophthalmopathy and stable hyperthyroidism were separated by a 13 V-J model.

The sequence derives from an adult woman with Graves' disease, either hyperthyroidism or ophthalmopathy (not recorded which). Sequences were obtained from peripheral blood or thyroid tissue (not recorded which). This chain joins TRBV2 and TRBJ1-5; the D gene is possibly TRBD1 (6 bases). The CDR3 coding sequence is TGTGCCAGCAGTCACAGGGACCTATCCAATCAGCCCCAGCATTTT. Translated: CASSHRDLSNQPQHF.